These 29 T cell receptor beta chains share one sample of origin, sequenced in a study of cytomegalovirus exposure and HLA in healthy donors (dated by TCRdb to the late 2010s). Receptor amplification or capture employed the immunoSEQ multiplex PCR assay. For the multiplex PCR, a mixture combining 60 forward primers for TCR Vbeta segments and 13 reverse primers for TCR Jbeta segments was used. This is the immuneACCESS table as TCRdb keeps it, with only in-frame sequences that have V and J called. A part of the clones is gone; compared with another copy, unresolved V genes explain less than half, and the rest is unexplained. The record for this sample contains approximately 46,000 clones. The ten largest account for over 7% of the sample. Sequencing was carried out using PBMCs. The receptors shown here come from a male donor in good health and CMV-seronegative.

Comments on this clone: The sample has other DNA sequences that encode this CDR3 too. The chain couples TRBV7-3 to TRBJ2-7, with 7 positions matching TRBD1. Trimming took 5 bases from V and 2 from J; bases not matched to a gene: 6. Germline V gene sequence: CDR1 SGHTA, CDR2 FQGTGA. The CDR3 has 14 amino acids. CDR3 protein: CASSPTGSPYEQYF. The CDR3, as DNA: TGTGCCAGCAGCCCGACAGGGAGCCCCTACGAGCAGTACTTC.

This sequence joins TRBV5-1 and TRBJ2-7; possibly TRBD1 for D (6 bases). The CDR3 runs 12 residues. Looked up from germline, CDR1 is SGHRS and CDR2 is YFSETQ. Trimming took 4 bases from V and 3 from J, leaving 8 bases between them. This CDR3 is CASSKTGYEQYF. CDR3 coding DNA: TGCGCCAGCAGCAAGACAGGCTACGAGCAGTACTTC.

The chain links TRBV4-2 to TRBJ1-6; D is uncertain. Germline CDR1 is LGHNA and CDR2 is YNFKEQ. Deletions cut 0 bases from V and 2 bases from J, with 8 bases between. The length of the CDR3 is 16 residues. CDR3 region: CASSQDVTAYNSPLHF. DNA of the CDR3: TGTGCCAGCAGCCAAGATGTAACAGCCTATAATTCACCCCTCCACTTT.

The V gene is TRBV30, the J gene TRBJ2-7; possibly TRBD2 for D (6 bases). Trimming removed 3 bases from V and 9 bases from J, with 24 bases in between. CDR3 size: 15 residues. Germline lookup yields CDR1 GTSNPN and CDR2 SVGIG (reference sequence). The CDR3 here is CAWSGPRTSLSRQYF. The CDR3 nucleotides are TGTGCCTGGAGCGGCCCTAGAACTAGCCTCAGTCGGCAGTACTTC.

The rearrangement joins TRBV11-3 to TRBJ2-1, with TRBD1 matching 7 bases. The CDR3 sequence is 14 residues long. The germline V gene encodes CDR1 SGHNT and CDR2 YENEEA. V shed 4 bases and J 10 bases; nucleotides not matched to a gene: 10. This CDR3 reads CASSSRQGREEQFF. The CDR3 region has the DNA TGTGCCAGCAGCTCGAGACAGGGACGAGAGGAGCAGTTCTTC.

V gene TRBV4-2 combines with J gene TRBJ2-7; D ambiguous. CDR1 is LGHNA, CDR2 YNFKEQ, per germline. V dropped 4 bases and J dropped 2 bases, with 15 bases sitting between them. This CDR3 region has 15 residues. CDR3 sequence: CASSRSDFGTYEQYF. CDR3 DNA: TGTGCCAGCAGCCGATCCGACTTCGGAACCTACGAGCAGTACTTC.

V is TRBV19 and J is TRBJ2-4; 12 bases map to TRBD1. V was pared by 1 base and J by 7 bases, with 2 bases of the junction left unmatched. The CDR3 has 15 residues. The germline V gene has CDR1 LNHDA and CDR2 SQIVND (reference sequence). CDR3: CASSIGGTGGNIQYF. The CDR3 bases are TGTGCCAGTAGTATAGGGGGGACAGGGGGCAACATTCAGTACTTC.

The chain couples TRBV19 to TRBJ2-2; 7 bases are shared with TRBD2. The junction had 9 bases not matched to a gene; V was cut back by 1 base and J by 7 bases. Looked up from germline, CDR1 is LNHDA and CDR2 is SQIVND (reference sequence). The CDR3 is made up of 16 amino acids. The CDR3 nucleotides read TGTGCCAGTAGTATAGTCGGGACTACCTCTGGCGGGGAGCTGTTTTTT. Translating it yields CASSIVGTTSGGELFF.

The J gene is TRBJ2-7, the V gene TRBV5-4; 11 bases are shared with TRBD2. Germline trimming cut 4 bases from V and 5 bases from J; bases unmatched to any gene: 5. The germline CDR1 and CDR2 sequences are SGHNT and YYREEE (reference sequence). The CDR3 covers 14 residues. In DNA, the CDR3 is TGTGCCAGCAGCCCGCCGGGACTAGCGGACGAGCAGTACTTC. This translates into CASSPPGLADEQYF.

This rearrangement joins TRBV19 to TRBJ2-7; possible D gene TRBD2, 6 bases. This CDR3 is built from 16 residues. CDR1 is LNHDA, CDR2 SQIVND, per germline (reference sequence). Trimming removed 4 bases at V and 2 bases at J, with 18 bases between. The chain's CDR3 is CASSTALVGGTYEQYF. The CDR3 nucleotides are TGTGCCAGTAGTACCGCCCTTGTGGGAGGTACCTACGAGCAGTACTTC.

The rearrangement uses TRBV30 and TRBJ1-5; D perhaps matches TRBD1 (5 bases). The germline CDR1 and CDR2 sequences are GTSNPN and SVGIG (reference sequence). CDR3 length equals 14 residues. The V and J ends lost 0 bases and 7 bases respectively, with 13 bases between them. CDR3: CAWSVMGRGQPQHF. The CDR3 DNA is TGTGCCTGGAGTGTAATGGGGCGGGGGCAGCCCCAGCATTTT. Complete variable domain (other parts from reference TRBV30 and TRBJ1-5): SQTIHQWPATLVQPVGSPLSLECTVEGTSNPNLYWYRQAAGRGLQLLFYSVGIGQISSEVPQNLSASRPQDRQFILSSKKLLLSDSGFYLCAWSVMGRGQPQHFGDGTRLSIL.

The chain couples TRBV11-2 to TRBJ2-2, with 7 bases matching TRBD1. CDR3 length: 14 residues. J lost 7 bases, V lost 5 bases, and 7 bases had no gene match. Germline assignment: CDR1 SGHAT and CDR2 FQNNGV. The CDR3 protein is CASSPGTVNGELFF. The CDR3 DNA is TGTGCCAGCAGCCCGGGGACAGTAAACGGGGAGCTGTTTTTT. The whole variable domain, remainder taken from reference TRBV11-2 and TRBJ2-2, is EAGVAQSPRYKIIEKRQSVAFWCNPISGHATLYWYQQILGQGPKLLIQFQNNGVVDDSQLPKDRFSAERLKGVDSTLKIQPAKLEDSAVYLCASSPGTVNGELFFGEGSRLTVL.

The CDR3 nucleotides read TGTGCCAGCAGCGTAGTTTCACTAGCGGGAGGGGGGAATGAGCAGTTCTTC. This translates into CASSVVSLAGGGNEQFF. The chain links TRBV9 to TRBJ2-1, with 13 bases lining up with TRBD2. Germline assignment: CDR1 SGDLS and CDR2 YYNGEE. This CDR3 has 17 amino acids. The ends lost 0 bases at V and 7 bases at J; junction bases unmatched: 7.

V is TRBV5-5 and J is TRBJ2-7; D is unclear. Germline CDR1 is SGHKS and CDR2 is YYEKEE (reference sequence). Deletions cut 4 bases from V and 2 bases from J, with 13 bases between. This CDR3 region has 14 residues. In nucleotides, the CDR3 is TGTGCCAGCAGCCAAGAATTAGTTCCCTACGAGCAGTACTTC. It yields the protein CASSQELVPYEQYF.

The chain links TRBV11-3 to TRBJ2-5; D is possibly TRBD2 (5 bases). The CDR3 is 14 amino acids. Germline-derived CDR1 and CDR2 are SGHNT and YENEEA. Trimming shortened V by 2 bases and J by 3 bases, and 10 bases separated the two germline ends. Here the CDR3 DNA reads TGTGCCAGCAGCTTAAGAAGAGGGAAAGAGACCCAGTACTTC. Amino acids: CASSLRRGKETQYF.

This rearrangement joins TRBV6-1 to TRBJ1-4, with no clear D. Trimming stripped 3 bases from V and 3 bases from J, with 5 bases between. The CDR3 sequence is 13 residues long. Germline-derived CDR1 and CDR2 are MNHNS and SASEGT. Here the CDR3 reads CASSERPNEKLFF. In nucleotides, the CDR3 is TGTGCCAGCAGTGAGAGGCCTAATGAAAAACTGTTTTTT.

V is TRBV7-9 and J is TRBJ2-1; 9 nucleotides match TRBD2. The germline V gene has CDR1 SEHNR and CDR2 FQNEAQ (reference sequence). Trimming removed 3 bases from V and 10 bases from J; junction bases left unmatched: 13. The CDR3 spans 16 residues. CDR3: CASSFAPGGRAGEQFF. The CDR3 coding sequence is TGTGCCAGCAGCTTTGCCCCGGGCGGGAGGGCCGGGGAGCAGTTCTTC.

The chain joins TRBV6-6 to TRBJ2-3, with no clear D. The CDR3 loop spans 14 amino acids. Germline assignment: CDR1 MNHNY and CDR2 SVGAGI (reference sequence). The V gene lost 2 bases and the J gene lost 2 bases, with 8 bases spanning the gap. CDR3 loop: CASSYSSATDTQYF. The CDR3 coding sequence is TGTGCCAGCAGTTACAGCTCTGCCACAGATACGCAGTATTTT.

The chain is built from TRBV11-2 and TRBJ2-5; TRBD2 agrees at 9 bases. The better agreement between TRBJ2-7 and the DNA end casts doubt on the J call. The CDR3 consists of 16 residues. CDR1 and CDR2 from the germline V gene are SGHAT and FQNNGV. In nucleotides, the CDR3 is TGTGCCAGCAGCTCCATAGCGGGAGTCAGGTCCTACGAGCAGTACTTC. This gives the protein CASSSIAGVRSYEQYF.

The gene calls are TRBV9 and TRBJ2-3; 7 bases line up with TRBD2. The CDR3 consists of 15 residues. Germline values: CDR1 SGDLS, CDR2 YYNGEE. Trimming removed 6 bases from V and 2 bases from J; junction bases left unmatched: 9. The CDR3 protein is CASTAGGRVTDTQYF. CDR3 coding DNA: TGTGCCAGCACGGCCGGAGGGAGGGTCACAGATACGCAGTATTTT.

The rearrangement joins TRBV18 to TRBJ2-5, with TRBD1 identical over 10 bases. The J call may be incorrect, as the DNA end agrees better with TRBJ2-7. The CDR3 covers 15 residues. Germline V gene sequence: CDR1 KGHSH, CDR2 LQKENI. CDR3 sequence: CASSPRQGASYEQYF. The CDR3 DNA reads as TGTGCCAGCTCCCCCCGACAGGGGGCATCCTACGAGCAGTACTTC.

This chain joins TRBV29-1 and TRBJ1-2; perhaps TRBD1 as D (6 bases). Between the trimmed V and J ends, which lost 6 bases and 2 bases, there was a span of 16 bases. The CDR3 runs to 14 residues. Germline lookup yields CDR1 SQVTM and CDR2 ANQGSEA. CDR3 DNA: TGCAGCGTCTCCTCAGGGGAAGGGAACTATGGCTACACCTTC. It yields the protein CSVSSGEGNYGYTF.

This rearrangement joins TRBV2 to TRBJ2-1, with 8 bases identical to TRBD2. This CDR3 contains 13 residues. Germline V CDR1 and CDR2: SNHLY, FYNNEI. J was trimmed by 10 bases and V by 6 bases; bases with no gene match: 8. CDR3 DNA sequence: TGTGCCAGCAGCGCAATTCTAGCGGGCGAGCAGTTCTTC. Translating it yields CASSAILAGEQFF.

V usage is TRBV7-2 and J usage is TRBJ2-7; maybe TRBD1 (5 bases). CDR1 is SGHTA, CDR2 FQGNSA, per germline. The CDR3 contains 16 residues. V lost 5 bases and J lost 0, with 17 bases in between. For the CDR3, the DNA is TGTGCCAGCAGCCCCTCCCCAGGACACAGCTCCTACGAGCAGTACTTC. Translation gives CASSPSPGHSSYEQYF.

The J gene is TRBJ2-5, the V gene TRBV7-6; possibly TRBD2 for D (6 bases). This CDR3 has 14 residues. The germline V gene encodes CDR1 SGHVS and CDR2 FNYEAQ. Trimming cost V 1 base and J 2 bases, with 8 bases left between them. The CDR3 spells CASSLGGTQETQYF. The CDR3, as DNA: TGTGCCAGCAGCTTAGGAGGGACTCAAGAGACCCAGTACTTC.

The CDR3 DNA reads TGTGCCAGCAGGCAGGGTGTTTTCGAGAACGAGCAGTACTTC. It specifies CASRQGVFENEQYF. The chain joins TRBV5-4 to TRBJ2-7; TRBD1 is a possible D gene (5 bases). The germline gives CDR1 SGHNT, CDR2 YYREEE (reference sequence). V shed 5 bases and J shed 5 bases, with 17 bases lying between them. The CDR3 is made up of 14 amino acids.

The chain recombines TRBV27 with TRBJ2-1; 9 bases map to TRBD2. Germline CDR1 is MNHEY and CDR2 is SMNVEV (reference sequence). The length of the CDR3 is 15 residues. With 3 bases clipped from V and 4 bases from J, the junction kept 4 bases outside the gene matches. The CDR3 reads CASSFQTSGYNEQFF. In nucleotides, the CDR3 is TGTGCCAGCAGTTTCCAGACTAGCGGTTACAATGAGCAGTTCTTC.

V gene TRBV21-1 combines with J gene TRBJ2-4; TRBD2, as called in the table, went unchecked against the DNA. TRBV21-1 is a pseudogene segment. This CDR3 region has 12 residues. The CDR3 reads CASSTRKNIQYF. CDR3 bases: TGTGCCAGCAGCACTAGGAAAAACATTCAGTACTTC.

The J gene is TRBJ2-5, the V gene TRBV30; weak D call: TRBD2 (6 bases). Trimming removed 3 bases from V and 11 bases from J, with 19 bases in between. The CDR3 sequence is 13 residues long. Germline V gene data show CDR1 as GTSNPN and CDR2 as SVGIG (reference sequence). This CDR3 reads CAWSEGAAREQYF. The CDR3, as DNA: TGTGCCTGGAGCGAGGGAGCCGCTCGGGAGCAGTACTTC. Complete variable domain (other parts from reference TRBV30 and TRBJ2-5): SQTIHQWPATLVQPVGSPLSLECTVEGTSNPNLYWYRQAAGRGLQLLFYSVGIGQISSEVPQNLSASRPQDRQFILSSKKLLLSDSGFYLCAWSEGAAREQYFGPGTRLLVL.